The sequence of this TCR beta chain was determined in a study of T cells after yellow fever vaccination. Overall study results and limits: Post-booster reappearance was seen for most primary-vaccination clones (roughly 96% CD4, around 88% CD8). Within FACS-sorted repertoires, abundant clonotypes contaminating from the bulk population could be present.

Trimming removed 3 bases at V and 3 bases at J, with 8 bases between. The CDR3 sequence is 13 residues long. 5'RACE template switching added a universal primer site and UMIs to TCR cDNA. MiXCR, applied by TCRdb to the 5' RACE reads, yields one record per CDR3 protein. The data show about 94,000 distinct CDR3 sequences, roughly 9% seen once. The chain employs TRBV12-3 or TRBV12-4 and TRBJ2-5, with no clear D. The sample was CD8+ T cells not binding an NS4B(214-222) dextramer, sorted from PBMCs, taken about 2 weeks after the first yellow fever vaccination. The sequence was collected from a man aged 18 to 30 who received the YFV17D yellow fever vaccine. The CDR3 sequence is CASSFCGEETQYF. DNA for the CDR3: TGTGCCAGCAGTTTCTGCGGTGAAGAGACCCAGTACTTC.